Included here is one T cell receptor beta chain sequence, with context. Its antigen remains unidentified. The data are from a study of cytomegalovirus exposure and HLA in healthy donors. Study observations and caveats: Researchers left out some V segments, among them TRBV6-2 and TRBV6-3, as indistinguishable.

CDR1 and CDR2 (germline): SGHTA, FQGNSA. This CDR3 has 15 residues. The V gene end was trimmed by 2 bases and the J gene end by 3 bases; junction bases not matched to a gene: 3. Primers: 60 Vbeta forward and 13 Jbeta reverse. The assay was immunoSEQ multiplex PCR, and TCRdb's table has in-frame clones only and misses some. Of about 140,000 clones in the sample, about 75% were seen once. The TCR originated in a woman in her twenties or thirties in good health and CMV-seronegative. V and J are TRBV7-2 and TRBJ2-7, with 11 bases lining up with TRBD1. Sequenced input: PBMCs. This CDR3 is CASSLIGTGGYEQYV. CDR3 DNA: TGTGCCAGCAGCTTAATAGGGACAGGGGGCTACGAGCAGTACGTC.